This passage covers 21 T cell receptor beta chains from one sample sequenced in a study of response to subunit inactivated influenza vaccine. TCRdb analysed the RT-PCR reads with MiXCR anew, one entry per CDR3 protein. This table holds about 650,000 distinct CDR3 sequences, approximately 14% found once. Source: PBMCs from blood, taken less than 13 days after vaccination. These receptors originate from a man aged 45-65 years who received an inactivated influenza vaccine.

The count of this clonotype is one. The CDR3 region has the DNA TGTGCCTGGACTCCCGGCAGCTCCTATGGCTACACCTTC. This encodes CAWTPGSSYGYTF. This chain uses TRBV30 with TRBJ1-2; the D is unclear. V lost 4 bases and J lost 4, with 13 bases in between. The CDR3 consists of 13 residues. In germline, CDR1 is GTSNPN, CDR2 SVGIG (reference sequence).

This clonotype came up a few times. The chain uses TRBV3-1 and TRBJ1-1; D is possibly TRBD1 (6 bases). V was pared by 5 bases and J by 7 bases, with 11 bases between. The CDR3 totals 12 residues. Germline CDR1 and CDR2: LGHDT and YNNKEL (reference sequence). The CDR3 region has the DNA TGTGCCAGCAGCACGCCAGGGGATGAAGCTTTCTTT. Encoded protein: CASSTPGDEAFF.

At least ten counts were recorded for this clonotype. The chain combines TRBV4-1 with TRBJ1-5, with unresolved D. CDR3 size: 14 residues. The ends were cut back, 4 bases at V and 4 bases at J, with 11 bases in the middle. Germline V gene data show CDR1 as MGHRA and CDR2 as YSYEKL. CDR3 coding DNA: TGCGCCAGCAGCCTCGGGTCCTTTAATCAGCCCCAGCATTTT. Its protein product is CASSLGSFNQPQHF.

The chain links TRBV7-9 to TRBJ2-1, with 8 bases lining up with TRBD2. CDR3 length: 15 residues. Losses at the gene ends were 3 bases for V and 10 bases for J; bases not matched to a gene: 11. Germline lookup yields CDR1 SEHNR and CDR2 FQNEAQ (reference sequence). CDR3 DNA sequence: TGTGCCAGCAGCTTTTCTGGCGGGAGGATCATCGAGCAGTTCTTC. Residues: CASSFSGGRIIEQFF.

This sequence joins TRBV7-3 and TRBJ2-5, with 10 bases aligning to TRBD1. The V segment lost 5 bases and the J segment 5 bases; nucleotides outside the gene matches: 11. CDR3 size: 16 residues. In germline, CDR1 is SGHTA, CDR2 FQGTGA. CDR3 region: CASSGTGTGVGETQYF. In nucleotides, the CDR3 is TGTGCCAGCAGCGGAACCGGGACAGGGGTAGGGGAGACCCAGTACTTC.

This chain connects TRBV9 to TRBJ1-1; D gene uncertain. V lost 3 bases, J lost 1 base, and 13 bases lay in between. Germline V lookup: CDR1 SGDLS, CDR2 YYNGEE. The CDR3 covers 15 residues. CDR3 DNA: TGTGCCAGCAGCGCCCTAGGACGGACGAACACTGAAGCTTTCTTT. Protein product: CASSALGRTNTEAFF.

This clonotype was observed a few times. This chain joins TRBV28 and TRBJ2-3; the match to TRBD2 covers 14 bases. V trimming: 2 bases; J trimming: 4 bases; junction bases outside the gene matches: 8. The V gene's germline CDR1 is MDHEN and CDR2 SYDVKM. CDR3 length: 18 residues. The CDR3 here is CASSLRPGLAGVSDTQYF. DNA of the CDR3: TGTGCCAGCAGTTTACGCCCGGGACTAGCGGGAGTCTCAGATACGCAGTATTTT.

This clonotype was counted between two and nine times. V usage is TRBV29-1 and J usage is TRBJ2-1, with D hard to call. From germline, CDR1 is SQVTM and CDR2 ANQGSEA. V gave up 2 bases and J gave up 9 bases, with 14 bases separating them. The CDR3 extends over 13 amino acids. The CDR3 loop reads CSVELFGRGEQFF. DNA of the CDR3: TGCAGCGTTGAATTGTTTGGTAGAGGTGAGCAGTTCTTC.

This clonotype was seen only a few times. CDR3 in amino acids: CASSSLAAMNTEAFF. The CDR3 nucleotides read TGTGCCAGCAGTTCCCTCGCGGCGATGAACACTGAAGCTTTCTTT. The V gene is TRBV6-5, the J gene TRBJ1-1; D is unresolved. CDR1 and CDR2 (germline): MNHEY, SVGAGI. Trimming cost V 4 bases and J 0 bases, with 12 bases left between them. This CDR3 comprises 15 residues.

This clonotype turned up a few times. This chain connects TRBV27 to TRBJ2-7; a weak D match, TRBD1 (5 bases). Germline V CDR1 and CDR2: MNHEY, SMNVEV (reference sequence). The CDR3 length is 14 residues. The V gene lost 2 bases and the J gene lost 6 bases, with 14 bases spanning the gap. The CDR3 is CASSLEGARFEQYF. CDR3 bases: TGTGCCAGCAGTTTAGAAGGGGCGCGGTTCGAGCAGTACTTC.

The chain carries TRBV20-1 and TRBJ2-3; no definite D call. Germline values: CDR1 DFQATT, CDR2 SNEGSKA (reference sequence). V was cut by 0 bases and J by 0 bases, with 13 bases left in between. This CDR3 has 16 amino acids. CDR3 nucleotides: TGCAGTGCTAGAGATCGGCGCCGGCTCAGCACAGATACGCAGTATTTT. Residues: CSARDRRRLSTDTQYF.

The DNA for the CDR3 is TGTGCCAGCAGCCCCCAACTAGCGGGGGGGCAGGGTGAGCAGTTCTTC. It encodes CASSPQLAGGQGEQFF. V gene TRBV9 combines with J gene TRBJ2-1; 13 nucleotides match TRBD2. Germline CDR1 SGDLS, CDR2 YYNGEE. The CDR3 spans 16 residues. The V and J ends lost 4 bases and 9 bases, in that order; junction bases with no gene match: 10.

This clonotype was detected a few times. J is TRBJ2-3 and V is TRBV9; possibly TRBD1 or TRBD2 for D (6 bases each). V lost 0 bases and J lost 5, with 13 bases in between. CDR3 length equals 15 residues. The V gene's germline CDR1 is SGDLS and CDR2 YYNGEE. The CDR3 DNA is TGTGCCAGCAGCGTAGCGGGGCGGGGACAAGATACGCAGTATTTT. Protein: CASSVAGRGQDTQYF.

The genes are TRBV27 and TRBJ1-2; 8 nucleotides agree with TRBD1. The V gene end was trimmed by 6 bases and the J gene end by 8 bases; junction bases not matched to a gene: 8. There are 13 residues in the CDR3. From germline, CDR1 is MNHEY and CDR2 SMNVEV (reference sequence). This CDR3 reads CASSPTGGGGYTF. In nucleotides, the CDR3 is TGTGCCAGCAGCCCAACAGGGGGAGGAGGCTACACCTTC.

The V gene is TRBV7-7, the J gene TRBJ2-2; 10 bases align to TRBD2. The CDR3 length is 19 residues. The trim removed 4 bases at V and 3 bases at J, leaving 14 bases unmatched. Germline V gene lookup returns CDR1 SSHAT and CDR2 FNYEAQ (reference sequence). CDR3 DNA: TGTGCCAGCAGCTCGAAGCCCAGCGGGAGGGCCAGGGACACCGGGGAGCTGTTTTTT. Its translation: CASSSKPSGRARDTGELFF.

The chain joins TRBV5-6 to TRBJ2-7; 7 bases line up with TRBD1. The junction had 7 bases not matched to a gene; V was cut back by 4 bases and J by 6 bases. Germline CDR1 reads SGHDT; CDR2 reads YYEEEE. This CDR3 comprises 13 residues. The CDR3 protein is CASSPGTVGEQYF. CDR3 in DNA: TGTGCCAGCAGCCCCGGGACAGTGGGCGAGCAGTACTTC.

This chain links TRBV7-9 with TRBJ2-2; no firm D call. The CDR3 has 15 residues. With 5 bases removed from V and 4 bases from J, the gap between germline ends came to 14 bases. Germline V gene data show CDR1 as SEHNR and CDR2 as FQNEAQ (reference sequence). The CDR3 DNA is TGTGCCAGCAGCCAACTACGAGGATCCACCGGGGAGCTGTTTTTT. Its protein is CASSQLRGSTGELFF.

This chain links TRBV4-3 with TRBJ2-1, with 9 bases identical to TRBD2. This CDR3 comprises 16 residues. The V and J ends lost 5 bases and 4 bases, in that order; junction bases with no gene match: 9. The germline CDR1 and CDR2 sequences are LGHNA and YSLEER. The CDR3: CASSARRAGGYNEQFF. In DNA, the CDR3 is TGCGCCAGCAGCGCCCGGCGCGCGGGGGGGTACAATGAGCAGTTCTTC.

The sample holds a few counts of this clonotype. The chain links TRBV2 to TRBJ1-1, with D unresolved. V was cut by 6 bases and J by 6 bases, with 11 bases left in between. Germline CDR1 reads SNHLY; CDR2 reads FYNNEI. The CDR3 extends over 12 amino acids. CDR3 loop: CASSKNRPEAFF. Here the CDR3 DNA reads TGTGCCAGCAGCAAGAACCGTCCTGAAGCTTTCTTT.

This chain connects TRBV29-1 to TRBJ2-3; TRBD1 matches 9 bases. There are 15 residues in the CDR3. The germline CDR1 and CDR2 sequences are SQVTM and ANQGSEA. After removal of 8 bases from V and 4 bases from J, the junction contained 13 bases not matched to a gene. This CDR3 is CSSRQGGTAADTQYF. The CDR3 DNA sequence: TGCAGCTCAAGACAGGGGGGAACGGCAGCAGATACGCAGTATTTT.

This clonotype was seen more than once but under ten times. The chain combines TRBV11-3 with TRBJ2-1, with D unresolved. Germline CDR1 reads SGHNT; CDR2 reads YENEEA. V dropped 4 bases and J dropped 4 bases, with 11 bases sitting between them. The CDR3 loop spans 14 amino acids. The CDR3 region has the DNA TGTGCCAGCAGCTCTGGTGGCCAATACAATGAGCAGTTCTTC. Amino acid sequence: CASSSGGQYNEQFF.